Sequencing of this T cell receptor beta chain was carried out in a study of blood T cell repertoires in COVID-19 (TCRdb year 2020). Some background on the complete study: Samples from collaborators originated in the United States, Italy and Spain and spanned both the acute and convalescent phases of COVID-19. The prospective study material was composed of cDNA or gDNA derived from T cells, B-cell-depleted T cells, or PBMCs. The dataset comprised deeply sampled blood TCRbeta repertoires from subjects exposed to, actively infected with, or recovered from COVID-19. A freely available public database, intended as a resource for researchers studying the immune response to SARS-CoV-2, is where the repertoires were released. The samples were drawn from two sources: the first 160 participants of the ongoing ImmuneRACE study, and 1,000 to 1,500 subjects contributed by 6 global collaborators. The sample metadata nearly always contained a de-identified subject ID, COVID-19 status, age in years and sex. Where available, HLA class I and class II types were obtained from metadata supplied by the sample provider rather than from assay-based typing.

Findings and caveats that apply to the study as a whole: How much clinical and demographic metadata was included differed by source and by participant, and the metadata was provided uncurated.

As to this clone: Which antigen it targets is not known. No base-level quality is on record; no much larger clone is a single base apart.

The cysteine opens and the phenylalanine closes a CDR3 of 15 amino acids. Only the CDR3 DNA stays, 45 bases, in frame from base 1. Via the germline V gene (reference sequence), CDR1 is SEHNR and CDR2 FQNEAQ. V is reduced by 0 bases and J by 4 bases, leaving a spacing of 9 bases between them. TCRbeta CDR3 regions were amplified from genomic DNA using the immunoSEQ Assay, a bias-controlled multiplex PCR. The study's own analysis went as follows. The number of nucleated cells in each sample was estimated by amplification of reference gene primers within the assay. Sequence reads were collapsed and filtered to measure the absolute abundance of every unique TCRbeta CDR3 rearrangement. For each sample, productive Simpson clonality was calculated by taking the square root of Simpson's diversity index across productive rearrangements. TCRdb took over this immuneACCESS table, retaining in-frame rearrangements with V and J assigned. Such tables are incomplete; in checked studies, under half of the missing clones stem from an unresolved V gene, and the remainder is unexplained. That table supplies the V and J calls and clone size; D and trimming were determined from the DNA. The sample records nearly 200,000 clones, 86% of which are singletons. Together, the top ten hold 0.7% to 0.8% of the sample.

Collaborating institutions collected whole blood in K2EDTA tubes following their own protocols. For TCRbeta analysis, collaborators shipped samples as frozen whole blood, isolated PBMCs, or DNA extracted from either of those sample types. The sequenced sample consisted of peripheral blood. The V and J genes are TRBV7-9 and TRBJ1-4, with a weak D call of TRBD1 (6 bases match). The TCR was taken from a woman between 70 and 85 years old with acute or convalescent COVID-19. The nucleotides are TGTGCCAGCAGCTTAGCGCAGGGGTTTAATGAAAAACTGTTTTTT. The translation is CASSLAQGFNEKLFF.